This T cell receptor (beta chain) comes out of a study of chemoradiotherapy in HPV16-positive cancers. The study's findings and limits: HPV-specific T cells were functionally defined from only a couple of HPV16-positive patients.

TCRdb's table, derived via immunoSEQ multiplex PCR, lists solely in-frame clones and lacks some. This table has around 8,000 clones, around 76% appearing once. Trimming shortened V by 5 bases and J by 5 bases, and 23 bases separated the two germline ends. The CDR3 runs 17 residues. The germline CDR1 and CDR2 sequences are SGHTA and FQGNSA. Samples were taken several times over chemoradiotherapy. This clone was recorded only once. Its cognate antigen is unknown. Sampling was performed from a patient who underwent chemoradiotherapy. The rearrangement joins TRBV7-2 to TRBJ2-3; D may be TRBD1 or TRBD2 (5 bases each). The receptor's source is a human donor with HPV-associated anogenital cancer. CDR3 nucleotide sequence: TGTGCCAGCAGCACACCCCGAGGGACCCACATTTTAGATACGCAGTATTTT. Translation gives CASSTPRGTHILDTQYF.